This T cell receptor beta chain was obtained from a study of blood T cell repertoires in COVID-19. Study-wide background: COVID-19 samples, acute and convalescent, were from the United States, Italy and Spain. Sources were T cells, B-cell-depleted T cells, or PBMCs; the material itself was cDNA or gDNA.

In the source study's methods: Amplification from reference gene primers served as the basis for estimated nucleated cell counts. Generated by immunoSEQ multiplex PCR, the TCRdb table keeps only in-frame clones and is missing some. The DNA gave D and trimming, while V, J and clone size come from that table. The sample contains some 270,000 clones, approximately 86% of which appear only once. In germline, CDR1 is KGHSH, CDR2 LQKENI. This CDR3 is built from 15 residues. V trimming: 3 bases; J trimming: 5 bases; junction bases outside the gene matches: 6. The sample consisted of peripheral blood. The chain is built from TRBV18 and TRBJ2-1, with 8 bases identical to TRBD1. This clonotype was obtained from a human donor with COVID-19, enrolled during active disease. The donor label of this sample is uncertain. CDR3 DNA: TGTGCCAGCTCACCCGCCGGGACAGGAAACAATGAGCAGTTCTTC. This translates into CASSPAGTGNNEQFF. Full variable domain (rest looked up from reference TRBV18 and TRBJ2-1): NAGVMQNPRHLVRRRGQEARLRCSPMKGHSHVYWYRQLPEEGLKFMVYLQKENIIDESGMPKERFSAEFPKEGPSILRIQQVVRGDSAAYFCASSPAGTGNNEQFFGPGTRLTVL.